What follows describes a single T cell receptor beta chain. V lost 0 bases to trimming and J lost 7 bases; unmatched junction nucleotides: 8. This CDR3 has 15 amino acids. CDR1 and CDR2 from the germline V gene are SGHRS and YFSETQ. Generated by immunoSEQ multiplex PCR, the TCRdb table keeps only in-frame clones and is missing some. The data hold more than 80,000 clones, with about 85% observed a single time. The data stem from a study of radiotherapy plus CTLA-4 blockade in lung cancer. Sample: peripheral blood, taken from a patient treated with radiotherapy plus ipilimumab. The rearrangement uses TRBV5-1 and TRBJ2-7, with TRBD2 matching 9 bases. This receptor was taken from a human donor with non-small cell lung cancer that progressed on radiotherapy plus ipilimumab. Some clones in this sample may be carry-over from other donors' samples. The DNA of the CDR3 is TGCGCCAGCAGCTTGGTCGGCGGGGGGGACGGGGAGCAGTACTTC. It is translated as CASSLVGGGDGEQYF.